A single sample is the source of the 3 T cell receptor beta chains below, sequenced in a study of shared clonotypes between healthy human individuals (dated by TCRdb to the early 2020s). Libraries were built with the immunoSEQ multiplex PCR assay. TCRdb obtained this table from immuneACCESS and retained in-frame rearrangements with V and J assigned. These tables miss some clones; where compared with another copy, unresolved V genes account for less than half of the shortfall, and the remainder is unexplained. The sample includes 2 million to 2.5 million clones, with more than 85% observed a single time. 0.39% of the sample rests with the top ten. The sample comprised naive CD4+ T cells from PBMCs. In light of the paper, this sample's cell subset or site label describes: CD45RA+ positively selected. Receptor source: a man aged 18 to 35 in good health. Some clones in this sample may be carry-over from other donors' samples.

In this sample, this clone turned up once. The J gene is TRBJ1-2, the V gene TRBV9, with D possibly being TRBD1 (5 bases). Trimming pared 4 bases from V and 10 bases from J, leaving 23 bases between. This CDR3 spans 15 amino acids. CDR1 is SGDLS and CDR2 is YYNGEE in the germline V gene. The CDR3 sequence: CASSPGTVLKKIYTF. CDR3 DNA: TGTGCCAGCAGCCCCGGGACGGTATTAAAAAAGATCTACACCTTC.

This clone appeared a single time. The chain couples TRBV20-1 to TRBJ2-1; D is unresolved. Trimming stripped 4 bases from V and 8 bases from J, with 6 bases between. The CDR3 loop spans 10 amino acids. Germline values: CDR1 DFQATT, CDR2 SNEGSKA (reference sequence). The CDR3 DNA reads TGCAGTGCTACACGGGATGAGCAGTTCTTC. It translates to CSATRDEQFF.

J is TRBJ2-1 and V is TRBV7-3, with D possibly matching TRBD2 (5 bases). The germline CDR1 and CDR2 sequences are SGHTA and FQGTGA. The CDR3 contains 13 residues. Trimming pared 0 bases from V and 9 bases from J, leaving 9 bases between. The CDR3 here is CASSLTRDSEQFF. The CDR3 nucleotides are TGTGCCAGCAGCTTAACGAGGGATTCTGAGCAGTTCTTC.